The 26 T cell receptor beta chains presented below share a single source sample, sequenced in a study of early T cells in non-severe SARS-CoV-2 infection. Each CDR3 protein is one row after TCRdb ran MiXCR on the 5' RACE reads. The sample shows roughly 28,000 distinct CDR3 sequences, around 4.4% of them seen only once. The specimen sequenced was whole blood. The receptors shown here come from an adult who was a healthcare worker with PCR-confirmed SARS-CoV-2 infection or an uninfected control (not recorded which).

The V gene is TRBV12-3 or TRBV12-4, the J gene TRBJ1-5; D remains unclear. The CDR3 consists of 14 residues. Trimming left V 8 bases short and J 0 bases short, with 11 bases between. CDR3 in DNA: TGTGCCAGCCGTACAGAGCATAGCAATCAGCCCCAGCATTTT. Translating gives CASRTEHSNQPQHF.

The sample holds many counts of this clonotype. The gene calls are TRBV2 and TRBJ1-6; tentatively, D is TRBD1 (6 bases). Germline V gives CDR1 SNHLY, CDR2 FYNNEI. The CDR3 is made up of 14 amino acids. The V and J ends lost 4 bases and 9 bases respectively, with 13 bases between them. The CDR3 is CASSVGTQGSPLHF. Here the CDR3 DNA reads TGTGCCAGCAGTGTCGGGACACAGGGTTCACCCCTCCACTTT.

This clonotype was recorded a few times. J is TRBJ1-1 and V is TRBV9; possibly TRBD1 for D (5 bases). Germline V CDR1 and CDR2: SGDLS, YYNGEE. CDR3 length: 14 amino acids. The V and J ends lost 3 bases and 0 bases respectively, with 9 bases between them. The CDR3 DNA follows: TGTGCCAGCAGCGAGACAGTTATGAACACTGAAGCTTTCTTT. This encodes CASSETVMNTEAFF.

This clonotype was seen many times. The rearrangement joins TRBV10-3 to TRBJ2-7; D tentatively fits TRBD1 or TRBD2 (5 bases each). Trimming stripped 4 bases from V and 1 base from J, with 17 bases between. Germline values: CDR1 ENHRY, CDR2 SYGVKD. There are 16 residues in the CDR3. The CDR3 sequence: CAISVGEGLTSYEQYF. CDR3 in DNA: TGTGCCATCAGTGTAGGAGAGGGGCTAACGTCCTACGAGCAGTACTTC.

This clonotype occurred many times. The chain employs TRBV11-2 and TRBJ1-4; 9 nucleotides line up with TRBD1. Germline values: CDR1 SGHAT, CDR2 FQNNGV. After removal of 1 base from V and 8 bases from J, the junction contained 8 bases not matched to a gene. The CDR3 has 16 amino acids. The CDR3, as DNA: TGTGCCAGCAGCTTAGGCCACAGGGGGCTGGGAGAAAAACTGTTTTTT. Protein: CASSLGHRGLGEKLFF.

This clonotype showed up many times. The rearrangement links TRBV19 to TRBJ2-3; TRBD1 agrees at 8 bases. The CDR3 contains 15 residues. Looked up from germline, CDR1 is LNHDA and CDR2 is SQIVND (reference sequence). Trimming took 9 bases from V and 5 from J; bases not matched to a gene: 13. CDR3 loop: CASQTYRGSGDTQYF. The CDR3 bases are TGTGCCAGCCAAACTTACAGGGGGAGTGGAGATACGCAGTATTTT. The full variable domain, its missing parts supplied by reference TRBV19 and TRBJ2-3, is DGGITQSPKYLFRKEGQNVTLSCEQNLNHDAMYWYRQDPGQGLRLIYYSQIVNDFQKGDIAEGYSVSREKKESFPLTVTSAQKNPTAFYLCASQTYRGSGDTQYFGPGTRLTVL.

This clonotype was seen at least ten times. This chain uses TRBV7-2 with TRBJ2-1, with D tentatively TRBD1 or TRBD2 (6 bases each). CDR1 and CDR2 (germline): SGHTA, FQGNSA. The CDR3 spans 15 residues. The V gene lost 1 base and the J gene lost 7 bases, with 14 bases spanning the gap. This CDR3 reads CASSLEGGGANEQFF. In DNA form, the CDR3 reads TGTGCCAGCAGCTTAGAAGGGGGAGGAGCAAATGAGCAGTTCTTC.

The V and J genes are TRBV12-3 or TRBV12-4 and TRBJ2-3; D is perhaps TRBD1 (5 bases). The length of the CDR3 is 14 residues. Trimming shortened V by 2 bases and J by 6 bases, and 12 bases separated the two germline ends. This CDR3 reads CASSLMGPRDTQYF. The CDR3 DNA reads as TGTGCCAGCAGTTTAATGGGGCCAAGGGATACGCAGTATTTT.

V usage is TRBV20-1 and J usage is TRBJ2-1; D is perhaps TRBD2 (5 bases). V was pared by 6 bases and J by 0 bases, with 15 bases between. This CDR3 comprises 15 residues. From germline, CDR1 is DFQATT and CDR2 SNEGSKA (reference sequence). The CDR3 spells CSATSPSSSYNEQFF. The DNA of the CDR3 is TGCAGTGCCACCTCCCCTAGCAGCTCCTACAATGAGCAGTTCTTC.

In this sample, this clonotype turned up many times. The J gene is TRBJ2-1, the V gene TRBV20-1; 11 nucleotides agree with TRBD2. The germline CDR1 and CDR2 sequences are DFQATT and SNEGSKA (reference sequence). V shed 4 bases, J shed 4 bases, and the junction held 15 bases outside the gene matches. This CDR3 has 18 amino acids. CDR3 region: CSANLDSSGRWGYNEQFF. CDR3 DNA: TGCAGTGCTAACCTGGATTCTAGCGGGAGGTGGGGATACAATGAGCAGTTCTTC.

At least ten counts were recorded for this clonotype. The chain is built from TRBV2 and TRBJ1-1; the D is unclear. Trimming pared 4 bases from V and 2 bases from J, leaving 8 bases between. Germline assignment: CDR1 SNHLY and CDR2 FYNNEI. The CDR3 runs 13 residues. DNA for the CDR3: TGTGCCAGCAGTGCTAGCGGAAACACTGAAGCTTTCTTT. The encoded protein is CASSASGNTEAFF.

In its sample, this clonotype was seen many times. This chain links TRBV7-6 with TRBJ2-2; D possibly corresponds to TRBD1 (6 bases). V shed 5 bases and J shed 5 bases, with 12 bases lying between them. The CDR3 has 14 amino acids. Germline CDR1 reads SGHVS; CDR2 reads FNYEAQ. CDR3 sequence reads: CASSDRTATGELFF. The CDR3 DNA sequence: TGTGCCAGCAGCGATAGGACAGCTACCGGGGAGCTGTTTTTT.

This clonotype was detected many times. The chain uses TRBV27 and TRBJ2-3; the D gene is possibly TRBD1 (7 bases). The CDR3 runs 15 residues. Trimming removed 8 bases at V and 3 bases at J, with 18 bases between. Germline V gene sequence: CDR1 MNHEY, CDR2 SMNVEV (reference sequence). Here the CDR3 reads CASGDREGGTDTQYF. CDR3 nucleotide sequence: TGTGCCAGCGGAGACAGGGAAGGAGGGACAGATACGCAGTATTTT.

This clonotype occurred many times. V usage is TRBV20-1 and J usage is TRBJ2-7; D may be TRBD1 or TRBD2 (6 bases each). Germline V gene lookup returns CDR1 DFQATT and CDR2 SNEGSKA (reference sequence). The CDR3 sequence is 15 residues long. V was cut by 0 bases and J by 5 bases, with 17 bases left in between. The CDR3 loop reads CSARDGGRYSHEQYF. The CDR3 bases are TGCAGTGCTAGAGATGGGGGGCGGTATTCCCACGAGCAGTACTTC.

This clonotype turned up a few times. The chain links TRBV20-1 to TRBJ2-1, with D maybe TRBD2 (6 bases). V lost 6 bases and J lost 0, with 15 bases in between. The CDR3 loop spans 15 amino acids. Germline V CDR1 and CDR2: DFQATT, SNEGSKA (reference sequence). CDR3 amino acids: CSAARDLSSYNEQFF. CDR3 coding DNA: TGCAGTGCCGCCAGGGACTTAAGCTCCTACAATGAGCAGTTCTTC.

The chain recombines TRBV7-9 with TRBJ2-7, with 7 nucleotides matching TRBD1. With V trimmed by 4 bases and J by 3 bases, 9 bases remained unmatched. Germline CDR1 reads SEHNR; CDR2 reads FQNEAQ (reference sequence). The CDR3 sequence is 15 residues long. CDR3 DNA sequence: TGTGCCAGCAGCTCCGGACAGGACGAATACTACGAGCAGTACTTC. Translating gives CASSSGQDEYYEQYF.

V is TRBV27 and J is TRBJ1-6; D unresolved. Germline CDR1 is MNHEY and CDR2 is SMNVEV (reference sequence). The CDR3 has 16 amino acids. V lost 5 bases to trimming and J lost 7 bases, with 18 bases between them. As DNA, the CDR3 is TGTGCCAGCAGTCAAAGGGTGCCCATTCACAATTCACCCCTCCACTTT. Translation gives CASSQRVPIHNSPLHF.

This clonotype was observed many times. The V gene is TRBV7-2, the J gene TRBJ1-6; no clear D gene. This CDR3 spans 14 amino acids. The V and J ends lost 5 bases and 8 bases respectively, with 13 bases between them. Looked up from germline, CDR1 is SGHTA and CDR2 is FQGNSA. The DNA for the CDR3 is TGTGCCAGCAGCCCCCAGTACGGGGATTCACCCCTCCACTTT. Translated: CASSPQYGDSPLHF.

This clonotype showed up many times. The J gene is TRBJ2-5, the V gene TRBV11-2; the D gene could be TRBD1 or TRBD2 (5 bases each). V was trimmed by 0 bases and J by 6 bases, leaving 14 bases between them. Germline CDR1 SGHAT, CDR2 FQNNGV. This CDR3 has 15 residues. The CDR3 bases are TGTGCCAGCAGCTTAGACCCGGGACCGAGGCAGACCCAGTACTTC. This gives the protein CASSLDPGPRQTQYF.

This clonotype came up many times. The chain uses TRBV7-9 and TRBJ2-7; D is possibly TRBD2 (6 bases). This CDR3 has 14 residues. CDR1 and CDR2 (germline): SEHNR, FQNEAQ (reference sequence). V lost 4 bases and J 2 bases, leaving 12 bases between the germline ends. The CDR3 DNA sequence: TGTGCCAGCAGCTCCGGGACTCACACCTACGAGCAGTACTTC. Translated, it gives CASSSGTHTYEQYF. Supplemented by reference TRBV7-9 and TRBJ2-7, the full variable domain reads DTGVSQNPRHKITKRGQNVTFRCDPISEHNRLYWYRQTLGQGPEFLTYFQNEAQLEKSRLLSDRFSAERPKGSFSTLEIQRTEQGDSAMYLCASSSGTHTYEQYFGPGTRLTVT.

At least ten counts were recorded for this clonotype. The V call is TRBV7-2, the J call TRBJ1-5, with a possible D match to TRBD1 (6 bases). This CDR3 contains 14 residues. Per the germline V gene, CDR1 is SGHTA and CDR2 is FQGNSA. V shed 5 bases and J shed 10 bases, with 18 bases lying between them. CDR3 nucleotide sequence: TGTGCCAGCAGCCATGGGGACAACCGGCGTCCCCAGCATTTT. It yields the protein CASSHGDNRRPQHF. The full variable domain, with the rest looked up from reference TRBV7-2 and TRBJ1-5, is GAGVSQSPSNKVTEKGKDVELRCDPISGHTALYWYRQSLGQGLEFLIYFQGNSAPDKSGLPSDRFSAERTGGSVSTLTIQRTQQEDSAVYLCASSHGDNRRPQHFGDGTRLSIL.

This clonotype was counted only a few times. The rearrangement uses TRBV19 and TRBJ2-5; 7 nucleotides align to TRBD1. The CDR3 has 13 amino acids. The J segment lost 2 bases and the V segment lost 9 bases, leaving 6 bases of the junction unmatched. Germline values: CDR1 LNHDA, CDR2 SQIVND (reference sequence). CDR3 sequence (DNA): TGTGCCAGCAGGGGGTTGGAGCAAGAGACCCAGTACTTC. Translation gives CASRGLEQETQYF.

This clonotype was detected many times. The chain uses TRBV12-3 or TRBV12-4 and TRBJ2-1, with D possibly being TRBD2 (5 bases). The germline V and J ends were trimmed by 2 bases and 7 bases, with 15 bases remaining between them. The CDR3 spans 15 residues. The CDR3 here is CASSLTGEGWNEQFF. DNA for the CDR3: TGTGCCAGCAGTTTAACCGGGGAAGGATGGAATGAGCAGTTCTTC.

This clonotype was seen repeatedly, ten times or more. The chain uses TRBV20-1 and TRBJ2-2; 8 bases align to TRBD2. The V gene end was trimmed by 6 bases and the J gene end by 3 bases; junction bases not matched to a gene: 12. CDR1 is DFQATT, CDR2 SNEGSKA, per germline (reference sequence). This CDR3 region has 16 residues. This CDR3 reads CSATFSGSTDTGELFF. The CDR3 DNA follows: TGCAGTGCAACTTTCAGCGGGAGCACGGACACCGGGGAGCTGTTTTTT.

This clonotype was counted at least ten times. CDR3 protein: CASSHLGRAGANVLTF. The CDR3 nucleotides read TGTGCCAGCAGCCACCTTGGGCGCGCTGGGGCCAACGTCCTGACTTTC. The chain is built from TRBV14 and TRBJ2-6; unclear D gene. Germline values: CDR1 SGHDN, CDR2 FVKESK. V was trimmed by 3 bases and J by 2 bases, leaving 11 bases between them. CDR3 size: 16 residues.

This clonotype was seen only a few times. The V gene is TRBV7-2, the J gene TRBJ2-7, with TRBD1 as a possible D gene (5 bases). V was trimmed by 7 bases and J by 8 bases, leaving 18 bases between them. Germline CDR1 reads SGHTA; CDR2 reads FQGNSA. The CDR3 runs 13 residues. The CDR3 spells CASTPQGTLKQYF. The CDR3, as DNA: TGTGCCAGCACCCCTCAGGGTACGCTGAAGCAGTACTTC.